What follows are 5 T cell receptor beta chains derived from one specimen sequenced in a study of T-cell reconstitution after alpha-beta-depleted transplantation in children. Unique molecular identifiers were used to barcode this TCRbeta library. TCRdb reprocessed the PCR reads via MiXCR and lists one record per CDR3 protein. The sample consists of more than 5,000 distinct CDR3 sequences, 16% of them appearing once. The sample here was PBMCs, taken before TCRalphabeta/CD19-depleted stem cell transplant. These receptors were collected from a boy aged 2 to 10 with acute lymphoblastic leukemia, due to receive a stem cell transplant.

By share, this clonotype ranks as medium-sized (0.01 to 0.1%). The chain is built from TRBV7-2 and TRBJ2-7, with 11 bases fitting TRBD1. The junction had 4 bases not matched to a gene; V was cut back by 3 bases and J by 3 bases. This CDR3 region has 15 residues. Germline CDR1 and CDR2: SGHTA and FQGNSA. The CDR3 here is CASSFSGTGGYEQYF. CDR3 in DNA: TGTGCCAGCAGCTTTTCCGGGACAGGGGGCTACGAGCAGTACTTC.

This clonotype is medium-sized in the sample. CDR3 nucleotide sequence: TGCAGTGCTAGAGAGGACACGCGGGAGCAGTACTTC. Translation gives CSAREDTREQYF. This chain connects TRBV20-1 to TRBJ2-7; TRBD1 might be the D (5 bases). The ends were cut back, 0 bases at V and 7 bases at J, with 10 bases in the middle. The CDR3 is made up of 12 amino acids. CDR1 is DFQATT, CDR2 SNEGSKA, per germline (reference sequence).

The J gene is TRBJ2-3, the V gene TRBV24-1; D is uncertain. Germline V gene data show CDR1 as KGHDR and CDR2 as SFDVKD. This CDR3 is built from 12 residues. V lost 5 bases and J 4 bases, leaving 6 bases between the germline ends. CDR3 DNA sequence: TGTGCCACCAGTGGTCAGTCAGATACGCAGTATTTT. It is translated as CATSGQSDTQYF.

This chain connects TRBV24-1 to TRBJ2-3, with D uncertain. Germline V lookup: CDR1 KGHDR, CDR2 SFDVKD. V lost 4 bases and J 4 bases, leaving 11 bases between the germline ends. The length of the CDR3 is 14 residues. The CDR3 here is CATSDISWADTQYF. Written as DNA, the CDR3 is TGTGCCACCAGTGACATTAGTTGGGCAGATACGCAGTATTTT.

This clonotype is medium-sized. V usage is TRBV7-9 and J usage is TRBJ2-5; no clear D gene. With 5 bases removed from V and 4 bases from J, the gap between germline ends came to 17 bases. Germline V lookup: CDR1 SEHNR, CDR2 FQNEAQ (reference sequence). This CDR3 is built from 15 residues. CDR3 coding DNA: TGTGCCAGCAGCCCCCTACGGGCAGCCGGAGAGACCCAGTACTTC. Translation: CASSPLRAAGETQYF.